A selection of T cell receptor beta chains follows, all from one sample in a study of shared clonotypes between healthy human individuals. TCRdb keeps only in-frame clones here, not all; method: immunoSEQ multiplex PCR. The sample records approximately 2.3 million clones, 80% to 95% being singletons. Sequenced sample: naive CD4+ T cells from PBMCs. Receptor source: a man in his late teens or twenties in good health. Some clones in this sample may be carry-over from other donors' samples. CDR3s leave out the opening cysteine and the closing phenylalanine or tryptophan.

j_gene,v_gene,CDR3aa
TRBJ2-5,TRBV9,ASSVATYGAGETQY
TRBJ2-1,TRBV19,ASSIGLNNEQF
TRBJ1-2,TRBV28,ASGPGTVSYGYT
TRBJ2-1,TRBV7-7,ASSSGQVAYNEQF
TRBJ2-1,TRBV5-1,ASSLVSGTYNEQF
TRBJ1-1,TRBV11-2,ASSPVYEAF
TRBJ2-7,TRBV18,ASSPEGGWEQY
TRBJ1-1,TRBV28,ASSLTSEAF
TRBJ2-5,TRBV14,ASSQVLGQETQY
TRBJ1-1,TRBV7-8,ASSFRWNTEAF
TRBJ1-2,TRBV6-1,ASSDPPDYGYT
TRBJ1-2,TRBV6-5,ASSQGGPWKGGYT